The source of this T cell receptor (beta chain) is a study of cytomegalovirus exposure and HLA in healthy donors. Study-wide results and limits: Among TCR beta chains, those listed as cytomegalovirus-associated numbered around 180.

For this clone: Its antigen is not identified.

The PCR made use of 60 Vbeta and 13 Jbeta primers. Clones were sequenced by immunoSEQ multiplex PCR, and TCRdb holds only the in-frame ones, with some missing. This sample yields 200,000 to 250,000 clones, of which 80% to 90% are seen a single time; approximately 2.8% belongs to the top ten. The CDR3 loop spans 14 amino acids. V shed 8 bases and J shed 5 bases, with 18 bases lying between them. Germline loops: CDR1 MNHEY, CDR2 SVGAGI. Sequenced material: PBMCs. The receptor was isolated from a man aged 25-45 years in good health and CMV-seronegative. This sequence joins TRBV6-5 and TRBJ2-5; tentative D call: TRBD1 (6 bases). The CDR3 DNA sequence: TGTGCCAGCCACCTCAACAGGGTTGCCGAGACCCAGTACTTC. It is translated as CASHLNRVAETQYF.